These 26 T cell receptor beta chains originate from one sample sequenced in a study of blood T cell repertoires in COVID-19. The protocol was immunoSEQ multiplex PCR, while the TCRdb copy is restricted to in-frame clones and leaves out a portion. Found here are roughly 170,000 clones, 70% to 85% of them singletons; the top ten hold 6.5% to 8.5%. Material: peripheral blood. These receptor sequences come from a human donor in a cohort sampled during active COVID-19.

Concerning this clone: One end of the junction varies from germline; a read error may be responsible. Other DNA sequences in the same sample also yield this CDR3. Written as DNA, the CDR3 is TGTGCCAGTAGCCACGCCCGGGACAGTAATTCACCCCTCCACTTT. It encodes CASSHARDSNSPLHF. This chain uses TRBV4-2 with TRBJ1-6; the match to TRBD1 covers 7 bases. This CDR3 has 15 residues. CDR1 is LGHNA, CDR2 YNFKEQ, per germline.

The V gene is TRBV6-5, the J gene TRBJ2-2; weak D call: TRBD2 (7 bases). With 2 bases removed from V and 5 bases from J, the gap between germline ends came to 12 bases. This CDR3 region has 15 residues. Germline CDR1 reads MNHEY; CDR2 reads SVGAGI. CDR3 coding DNA: TGTGCCAGCAGTTACGGGGGGGGGCAAACCGGGGAGCTGTTTTTT. The encoded protein is CASSYGGGQTGELFF.

J is TRBJ1-4 and V is TRBV19; 7 nucleotides align to TRBD1. With V trimmed by 6 bases and J by 6 bases, 7 bases remained unmatched. CDR1 is LNHDA and CDR2 is SQIVND in the germline V gene (reference sequence). The CDR3 runs to 14 residues. The CDR3 DNA reads TGTGCCAGTAGGAACAGGGGATGGGATGAAAAACTGTTTTTT. It yields the protein CASRNRGWDEKLFF.

The rearrangement uses TRBV3-1 (or the pseudogene TRBV3-2) and TRBJ2-2; maybe TRBD2 (6 bases). The CDR3 has 18 residues. Germline V gene lookup returns CDR1 LGHDT and CDR2 YNNKEL (reference sequence). With 4 bases removed from V and 0 bases from J, the gap between germline ends came to 18 bases. The CDR3 DNA follows: TGTGCCAGCAGCCCTCCAAATCGGGGGATCGCGAACACCGGGGAGCTGTTTTTT. Residues: CASSPPNRGIANTGELFF.

This clone came up a few times. The chain uses TRBV3-1 (or the pseudogene TRBV3-2) and TRBJ2-2; D possibly corresponds to TRBD1 (6 bases). Trimming removed 8 bases from V and 1 base from J, with 14 bases in between. Germline loops: CDR1 LGHDT, CDR2 YNNKEL (reference sequence). This CDR3 has 15 residues. The CDR3 sequence: CASGGVGVNTGELFF. CDR3 DNA: TGTGCCAGCGGGGGCGTGGGAGTGAACACCGGGGAGCTGTTTTTT.

This chain uses TRBV29-1 with TRBJ2-1; 7 positions match TRBD2. The V gene end was trimmed by 7 bases and the J gene end by 4 bases; junction bases not matched to a gene: 7. This CDR3 is built from 13 residues. Germline lookup yields CDR1 SQVTM and CDR2 ANQGSEA. CDR3 bases: TGCAGCGCCGGGGGGAGCAGATACAATGAGCAGTTCTTC. It specifies CSAGGSRYNEQFF.

The chain carries TRBV5-1 and TRBJ2-5, with no clear D. The germline CDR1 and CDR2 sequences are SGHRS and YFSETQ. Trimming took 1 base from V and 2 from J, leaving 12 bases between them. The CDR3 is made up of 15 amino acids. DNA for the CDR3: TGCGCCAGCAGCTTGTTCCGGAGACTTCAAGAGACCCAGTACTTC. Protein: CASSLFRRLQETQYF.

The V call is TRBV2, the J call TRBJ1-1, with TRBD1 matching 9 bases. The germline V gene encodes CDR1 SNHLY and CDR2 FYNNEI. V gave up 8 bases and J gave up 4 bases; unmatched junction bases: 5. The CDR3 length is 13 residues. CDR3 protein: CASGDRVSTEAFF. The CDR3, as DNA: TGTGCCAGCGGGGACAGGGTTAGCACTGAAGCTTTCTTT.

The rearrangement uses TRBV7-2 and TRBJ2-1; a weak D match, TRBD1 (6 bases). Between the trimmed V and J ends, which lost 5 bases and 3 bases, there was a span of 14 bases. There are 15 residues in the CDR3. Germline lookup yields CDR1 SGHTA and CDR2 FQGNSA. The CDR3, as DNA: TGTGCCAGCAGCCCGGGACACATAGTCTACAATGAGCAGTTCTTC. Its translation is CASSPGHIVYNEQFF.

J is TRBJ2-7 and V is TRBV5-4, with 9 positions matching TRBD2. Losses at the gene ends were 2 bases for V and 2 bases for J; bases not matched to a gene: 8. The V gene's germline CDR1 is SGHNT and CDR2 YYREEE (reference sequence). The CDR3 covers 16 residues. The CDR3 protein is CASSLTSGGPTYEQYF. DNA of the CDR3: TGTGCCAGCAGCTTAACGAGCGGGGGGCCTACCTACGAGCAGTACTTC.

The gene calls are TRBV5-1 and TRBJ1-2, with a tentative D call TRBD1 (5 bases). V gave up 0 bases and J gave up 8 bases, with 14 bases separating them. The CDR3 has 14 residues. Germline V gene sequence: CDR1 SGHRS, CDR2 YFSETQ. This chain's CDR3 is CASSLGDGGLGYTF. The DNA of the CDR3 is TGCGCCAGCAGCTTGGGAGACGGGGGTCTCGGCTACACCTTC.

In DNA form, the CDR3 reads TGTGCCAGCAGCTTGGGACAGGGGTCGGACTCCTATAATTCACCCCTCCACTTT. Residues: CASSLGQGSDSYNSPLHF. The chain recombines TRBV7-9 with TRBJ1-6, with 10 bases aligning to TRBD1. The CDR3 has 18 residues. CDR1 and CDR2 (germline): SEHNR, FQNEAQ (reference sequence). Trimming removed 3 bases from V and 0 bases from J; junction bases left unmatched: 5.

The chain combines TRBV19 with TRBJ2-3, with no clear D. The ends were cut back, 5 bases at V and 0 bases at J, with 15 bases in the middle. There are 16 residues in the CDR3. Germline V gene sequence: CDR1 LNHDA, CDR2 SQIVND (reference sequence). For the CDR3, the DNA is TGTGCCAGTAGTCCAGGCCCTCCAGATAGCACAGATACGCAGTATTTT. It is translated as CASSPGPPDSTDTQYF.

CDR3 bases: TGTGCCAGCAGCAGAAGAGGGCGCACAGATACGCAGTATTTT. Translation: CASSRRGRTDTQYF. The V and J genes are TRBV7-8 and TRBJ2-3; possible D gene TRBD2, 5 bases. CDR3 length equals 14 residues. V was cut by 5 bases and J by 1 base, with 10 bases left in between. Germline lookup yields CDR1 SGHVS and CDR2 FQNEAQ.

The chain has TRBV4-1 and TRBJ2-5; 10 nucleotides align to TRBD2. The ends lost 3 bases at V and 3 bases at J; junction bases unmatched: 7. The CDR3 contains 16 residues. The germline gives CDR1 MGHRA, CDR2 YSYEKL. CDR3 DNA: TGCGCCAGCAGCCAGTTAGCGGGGGGCCTGGAAGAGACCCAGTACTTC. Protein product: CASSQLAGGLEETQYF.

This sequence joins TRBV5-1 and TRBJ1-1; D is perhaps TRBD1 (5 bases). This CDR3 is 13 amino acids long. Trimming stripped 3 bases from V and 5 bases from J, with 11 bases between. The germline CDR1 and CDR2 sequences are SGHRS and YFSETQ. The CDR3 spells CASSYPGQTEAFF. CDR3 in DNA: TGCGCCAGCAGCTACCCAGGGCAGACTGAAGCTTTCTTT.

The rearrangement joins TRBV6-5 to TRBJ2-7; a weak D match, TRBD1 (5 bases). Germline V gives CDR1 MNHEY, CDR2 SVGAGI. The CDR3 consists of 14 residues. V lost 2 bases and J 2 bases, leaving 10 bases between the germline ends. CDR3: CASSYGAFPYEQYF. The CDR3 nucleotides read TGTGCCAGCAGTTACGGGGCCTTTCCCTACGAGCAGTACTTC.

V is TRBV12-1 and J is TRBJ2-1; whether TRBD1, the table's D call, matches the DNA was not checked. TRBV12-1 is assigned pseudogene status. This CDR3 spans 15 amino acids. The CDR3 bases are TGTGCCAGCAGACCTGGACAGGGTGGTGGCAATGAGCAGTTCTTC. Translated, it gives CASRPGQGGGNEQFF.

The chain links TRBV7-9 to TRBJ2-7, with 7 nucleotides matching TRBD1. CDR3 length equals 12 residues. CDR1 SEHNR and CDR2 FQNEAQ come from the germline V gene (reference sequence). After removal of 10 bases from V and 6 bases from J, the junction contained 9 bases not matched to a gene. The CDR3, as DNA: TGTGCCATTAGTGACAGGGCTGCCGAGCAGTACTTC. Translated: CAISDRAAEQYF.

Remarks on this clone: Sequence at one end of the junction differs from germline and may be a read error. The V gene is TRBV4-1, the J gene TRBJ1-1; D is perhaps TRBD1 (6 bases). Germline V lookup: CDR1 MGHRA, CDR2 YSYEKL. CDR3 size: 15 residues. The CDR3 region is CVSSQDRRENTEAFF. Here the CDR3 DNA reads TGCGTCAGCAGCCAAGACAGGAGGGAGAACACTGAAGCTTTCTTT.

Only one count was recorded for this clone. In DNA form, the CDR3 reads TGTGCCAGCAGTCCGGACATTCATGGCTACACCTTC. Encoded protein: CASSPDIHGYTF. The rearrangement joins TRBV2 to TRBJ1-2; TRBD1 is a possible D gene (5 bases). The germline V and J ends were trimmed by 5 bases and 6 bases, with 10 bases remaining between them. The germline CDR1 and CDR2 sequences are SNHLY and FYNNEI. This CDR3 is built from 12 residues.

This chain links TRBV19 with TRBJ2-5; D unclear. The CDR3 length is 13 residues. Trimming took off 3 bases at V and 2 bases at J, with 7 bases between the two ends. Per germline, CDR1 LNHDA and CDR2 SQIVND (reference sequence). In DNA, the CDR3 is TGTGCCAGTAGTATGCTACAGCAAGAGACCCAGTACTTC. This encodes CASSMLQQETQYF.

This rearrangement joins TRBV11-2 to TRBJ2-2, with 9 nucleotides matching TRBD2. This CDR3 contains 16 residues. From germline, CDR1 is SGHAT and CDR2 FQNNGV. The junction had 4 bases not matched to a gene; V was cut back by 1 base and J by 4 bases. The CDR3 DNA sequence: TGTGCCAGCAGCTTAGGAGGCGGGGGGGCCACCGGGGAGCTGTTTTTT. This sequence encodes CASSLGGGGATGELFF.

V gene TRBV3-1 (or the pseudogene TRBV3-2) combines with J gene TRBJ1-2; D is unresolved. This CDR3 spans 12 amino acids. Germline-derived CDR1 and CDR2 are LGHDT and YNNKEL (reference sequence). Trimming removed 4 bases from V and 8 bases from J, with 11 bases in between. CDR3 sequence: CASSPDREGYTF. The CDR3 DNA follows: TGTGCCAGCAGCCCAGATCGGGAAGGCTACACCTTC.

V gene TRBV19 combines with J gene TRBJ1-4; 10 positions match TRBD1. V lost 3 bases and J lost 8; bases outside the gene matches: 6. The CDR3 runs to 15 residues. The germline CDR1 and CDR2 sequences are LNHDA and SQIVND (reference sequence). CDR3 residues: CASSILGTGAEKLFF. Written as DNA, the CDR3 is TGTGCCAGTAGTATTTTGGGGACAGGGGCCGAAAAACTGTTTTTT.

The V and J genes are TRBV11-3 and TRBJ1-5; tentative D call: TRBD1 (5 bases). Per the germline V gene, CDR1 is SGHNT and CDR2 is YENEEA. V lost 0 bases and J lost 5, with 11 bases in between. The CDR3 is made up of 15 amino acids. The CDR3 coding sequence is TGTGCCAGCAGCTTAGAGTGCCGACAGCATCAGCCCCAGCATTTT. Protein: CASSLECRQHQPQHF.